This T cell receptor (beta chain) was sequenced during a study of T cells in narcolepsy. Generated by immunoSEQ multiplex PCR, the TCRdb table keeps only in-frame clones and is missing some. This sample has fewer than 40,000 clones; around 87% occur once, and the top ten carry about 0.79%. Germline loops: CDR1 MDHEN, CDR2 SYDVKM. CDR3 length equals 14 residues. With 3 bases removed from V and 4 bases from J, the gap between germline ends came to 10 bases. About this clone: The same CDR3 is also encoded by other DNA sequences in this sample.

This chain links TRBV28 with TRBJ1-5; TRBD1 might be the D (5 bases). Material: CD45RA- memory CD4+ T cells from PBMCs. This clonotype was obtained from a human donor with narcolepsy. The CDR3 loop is CASSLGGANQPQHF. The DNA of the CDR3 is TGTGCCAGCAGTTTGGGGGGAGCAAATCAGCCCCAGCATTTT.